This is a list of T cell receptor beta chains from one sample in a study of cytomegalovirus exposure and HLA in healthy donors. Sequencing was performed with immunoSEQ multiplex PCR; in TCRdb, only in-frame clones are kept and a portion is missing. The sample shows some 100,000 clones, roughly four fifths of them seen only once. Sequencing was performed on PBMCs. All receptors derive from a man in his fifties in good health and CMV-seronegative. Each CDR3 is given with its conserved first and last residue. D genes are given only for firm matches. The listing skips clone size in some rows; elsewhere it reads once, few, many or a size class.

NA NA TRBJ1-4 TRBV5-6 TGTGCCAGCAGCTTGGATAGGGAGATGAGGTTTAATGAAAAACTGTTTTTT CASSLDREMRFNEKLFF
NA NA TRBJ2-5 TRBV5-6 TGTGCCAGCAGCCTCCAAGAGACCCAGTACTTC CASSLQETQYF
few TRBD1 TRBJ1-1 TRBV5-4 TGTGCCAGCAGCGGCGGGACAGTTGAAGCTTTCTTT CASSGGTVEAFF
NA NA TRBJ2-3 TRBV2 TGTGCCAGCAAGCTCGGAGACACAGATACGCAGTATTTT CASKLGDTDTQYF
NA NA TRBJ1-5 TRBV6-5 TGTGCCACCCGGGTTGGGGAGCCTAATCAGCCCCAGCATTTT CATRVGEPNQPQHF
NA NA TRBJ2-1 TRBV5-1 TGCGCCAGCAGCTTGAAGGCTCGGAGGAGCCGGCAAAATGAGCAGTTCTTC CASSLKARRSRQNEQFF
NA NA TRBJ2-1 TRBV6-5 TGTGCCAGCAGTTCCCAGGGAATTGAGCAGTTCTTC CASSSQGIEQFF
NA NA TRBJ2-5 TRBV11-3 TGTGCCAGCAGCCCTGGACCAGGGAAGACCCAGTACTTC CASSPGPGKTQYF
NA NA TRBJ1-2 TRBV5-6 TGTGCCAGCAGCTTCACGGACAGACCTAACTATGGCTACACCTTC CASSFTDRPNYGYTF
NA NA TRBJ1-2 TRBV19 TGTGCCAGTAGTCGCAGGGAAAAAGATGGCTACACCTTC CASSRREKDGYTF
few TRBD1 TRBJ1-5 TRBV4-1 TGCGCCAGCAGCCAACCGACAGGGGATCAGCCCCAGCATTTT CASSQPTGDQPQHF
few TRBD2 TRBJ2-3 TRBV7-9 TGTGCCAGCAGGATTGTGCGGGGGAGTAGCACAGATACGCAGTATTTT CASRIVRGSSTDTQYF
NA TRBD2 TRBJ2-3 TRBV6-1 TGTGCCAGCAGTGAAGGACTAGCGGGGGGCACAGATACGCAGTATTTT CASSEGLAGGTDTQYF
NA TRBD1 TRBJ1-4 TRBV7-2 TGTGCCAGCAACGAGGACAGGACTAATGAAAAACTGTTTTTT CASNEDRTNEKLFF
many TRBD2 TRBJ2-1 TRBV19 TGTGCCAGTGTAGCGGGGGGTCTCCTCAATGAGCAGTTCTTC CASVAGGLLNEQFF
once NA TRBJ1-6 TRBV27 TGTGCCAGCAGTTTATTAAGGGGCCGGAGCTCCTATAATTCACCCCTCCACTTT CASSLLRGRSSYNSPLHF
NA NA TRBJ1-5 TRBV30 TGTGCCTGGAGTGTAGGGGGGGGGAATCAGCCCCAGCATTTT CAWSVGGGNQPQHF
NA NA TRBJ1-5 TRBV27 TGTGCCAGCAGTCCCCCAGTGTGGCCCCAGCATTTT CASSPPVWPQHF
NA NA TRBJ1-1 TRBV7-9 TGTGCCAGCACCTTTAGGAGGGGAGGGGCCACTGAAGCTTTCTTT CASTFRRGGATEAFF
NA NA TRBJ2-7 TRBV15 TGTGCCACCAGCAGAGACACAGCGACTAACTACGAGCAGTACTTC CATSRDTATNYEQYF
NA TRBD1 TRBJ1-1 TRBV30 TGTGCCTGGAGTGCGACAGGGTTTTTGGCTTTCTTT CAWSATGFLAFF
NA TRBD2 TRBJ2-3 TRBV10-1 TGCGCCAGCAGTGACCTACGGACTAGCGGGGGGCCAGATACGCAGTATTTT CASSDLRTSGGPDTQYF
NA TRBD1 TRBJ1-2 TRBV5-1 TGCGCCAGCAGCCCCGGACAGGGTGGCTGGGGCTACACCTTC CASSPGQGGWGYTF
NA NA TRBJ2-2 TRBV28 TGTGCCAGCAAAACACATGGGGCGAAGGGCGGGGAGCTGTTTTTT CASKTHGAKGGELFF
few NA TRBJ2-7 TRBV5-1 TGCGCCAGCAGCTTGGGTGGCGGATCCTACGAGCAGTACTTC CASSLGGGSYEQYF
NA TRBD2 TRBJ2-1 TRBV28 TGTGCCAGCAGTCCCCCCACAGCGGGAGGGCAGAATGAGCAGTTCTTC CASSPPTAGGQNEQFF
NA NA TRBJ1-6 TRBV18 TGTGCCAGCTCACCTCTGGACACCAATTCACCCCTCCACTTT CASSPLDTNSPLHF
NA TRBD2 TRBJ2-7 TRBV6-5 TGTGCCAGCAGTTTCCCCCGTGGGGGGGGCTACGAGCAGTACTTC CASSFPRGGGYEQYF